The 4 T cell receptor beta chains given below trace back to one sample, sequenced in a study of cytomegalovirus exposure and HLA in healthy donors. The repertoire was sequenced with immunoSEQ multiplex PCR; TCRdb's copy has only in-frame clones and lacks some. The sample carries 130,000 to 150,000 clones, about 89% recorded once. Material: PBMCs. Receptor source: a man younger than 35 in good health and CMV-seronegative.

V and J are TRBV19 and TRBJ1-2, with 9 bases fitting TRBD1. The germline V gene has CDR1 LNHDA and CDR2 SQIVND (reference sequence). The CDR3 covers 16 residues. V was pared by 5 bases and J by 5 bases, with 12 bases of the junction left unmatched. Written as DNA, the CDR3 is TGTGCCAGTAGTTTACGACGGACAGGGGTGGGTTATGGCTACACCTTC. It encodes CASSLRRTGVGYGYTF.

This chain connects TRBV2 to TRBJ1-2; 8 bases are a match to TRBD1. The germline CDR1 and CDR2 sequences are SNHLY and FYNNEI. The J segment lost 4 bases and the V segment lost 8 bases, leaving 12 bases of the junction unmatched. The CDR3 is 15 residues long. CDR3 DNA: TGTGCCAGCCGCAGGACCGGGACAGGACCCTATGGCTACACCTTC. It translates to CASRRTGTGPYGYTF.

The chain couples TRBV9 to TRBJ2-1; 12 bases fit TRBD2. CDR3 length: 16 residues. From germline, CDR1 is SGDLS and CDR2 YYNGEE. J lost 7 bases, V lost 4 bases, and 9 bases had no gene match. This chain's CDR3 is CASSLRLAGVGNEQFF. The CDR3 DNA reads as TGTGCCAGCAGCCTTAGACTAGCGGGAGTTGGAAATGAGCAGTTCTTC.

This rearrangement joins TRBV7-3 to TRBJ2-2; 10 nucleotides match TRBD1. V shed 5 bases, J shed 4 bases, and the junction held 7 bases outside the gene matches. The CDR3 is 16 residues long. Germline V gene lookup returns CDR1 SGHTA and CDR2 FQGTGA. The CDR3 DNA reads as TGTGCCAGCAGCCCCCGGGACAGGGGTACCACCGGGGAGCTGTTTTTT. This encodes CASSPRDRGTTGELFF.